This passage covers 19 T cell receptor beta chains from one sample sequenced in a study of T cells in Graves' hyperthyroidism and ophthalmopathy. The investigators amplified TCR beta CDR3 regions from RNA transcripts. During a first-round RT-PCR of the TCR CDR3, the HTBI primer set was used. TCRdb independently ran MiXCR on the multiplex PCR reads; one entry per CDR3 protein. Of some 600,000 distinct CDR3 sequences listed, over 11% were seen once; the top ten hold about 5.8%. Specimen: blood. The receptors come from a woman between 25 and 40 years old with Graves' hyperthyroidism that later progressed to Graves' ophthalmopathy.

This clonotype was picked up many times. The chain employs TRBV29-1 and TRBJ1-3; D uncertain. This CDR3 spans 13 amino acids. Germline CDR1 SQVTM, CDR2 ANQGSEA. Trimming removed 5 bases at V and 3 bases at J, with 11 bases between. DNA for the CDR3: TGCAGCGTTAAAGGGCGGTTTGGAAACACCATATATTTT. This gives the protein CSVKGRFGNTIYF.

This clonotype appeared many times. The genes are TRBV19 and TRBJ2-7; TRBD2 is a possible D gene (6 bases). Germline V lookup: CDR1 LNHDA, CDR2 SQIVND (reference sequence). The CDR3 runs 15 residues. The V gene lost 3 bases and the J gene lost 1 base, with 13 bases spanning the gap. CDR3 coding DNA: TGTGCCAGTAGTATCGACACGGGAGCGTCCTACGAGCAGTACTTC. Translation gives CASSIDTGASYEQYF.

This clonotype was recorded many times. CDR3: CAIRPQGGGRMNTEAFF. The CDR3 DNA follows: TGTGCCATCAGACCACAGGGGGGAGGGAGAATGAACACTGAAGCTTTCTTT. This chain connects TRBV10-3 to TRBJ1-1; TRBD1 agrees at 8 bases. Germline V gene data show CDR1 as ENHRY and CDR2 as SYGVKD. The CDR3 length is 17 residues. V shed 6 bases, J shed 0 bases, and the junction held 12 bases outside the gene matches.

The genes are TRBV19 and TRBJ2-7; 11 bases fit TRBD1. CDR3 length: 15 amino acids. The ends lost 3 bases at V and 6 bases at J; junction bases unmatched: 7. The germline V gene encodes CDR1 LNHDA and CDR2 SQIVND (reference sequence). The CDR3 DNA reads TGTGCCAGTAGTATCCCTCGGACAGGGGGCGTCGAGCAGTACTTC. Translated, it gives CASSIPRTGGVEQYF.

This clonotype was counted many times. The gene calls are TRBV20-1 and TRBJ1-1; D is undetermined. The CDR3 extends over 11 amino acids. Per germline, CDR1 DFQATT and CDR2 SNEGSKA (reference sequence). CDR3 residues: CRTETGLEAFF. CDR3 nucleotide sequence: TGCCGAACTGAGACCGGATTAGAAGCTTTCTTT.

Ten or more counts support this clonotype. This rearrangement joins TRBV19 to TRBJ1-5; 8 positions match TRBD1. Germline-derived CDR1 and CDR2 are LNHDA and SQIVND (reference sequence). The CDR3 consists of 13 residues. J gave up 2 bases and V 8 bases, and 2 bases lay outside the gene matches. The CDR3 bases are TGTGCCAGTGGGGACAGGCGCAATCAGCCCCAGCATTTT. It specifies CASGDRRNQPQHF.

The V and J genes are TRBV20-1 and TRBJ2-3, with TRBD1 matching 9 bases. The germline gives CDR1 DFQATT, CDR2 SNEGSKA (reference sequence). The V segment lost 6 bases and the J segment 2 bases; nucleotides outside the gene matches: 6. This CDR3 has 14 amino acids. CDR3 residues: CSAWDRVPTDTQYF. The CDR3 DNA reads as TGCAGTGCATGGGACAGGGTCCCCACAGATACGCAGTATTTT.

In this sample, this clonotype turned up many times. The chain uses TRBV12-5 and TRBJ2-7; D possibly corresponds to TRBD1 (7 bases). The germline gives CDR1 LGHNT, CDR2 FRNRAP. The CDR3 covers 12 residues. V gave up 8 bases and J gave up 6 bases, with 14 bases separating them. DNA of the CDR3: TGTGCTAGTACCAGGGGGGTAGGCGAGCAGTACTTC. As protein: CASTRGVGEQYF.

This clonotype was found once. Since a much larger clone is just one base distant, this may be a read error. The chain links TRBV30 to TRBJ2-1; D is unclear. Germline CDR1 GTSNPN, CDR2 SVGIG (reference sequence). The CDR3 is made up of 13 amino acids. The CDR3: CACTLGKYTEQFF. The CDR3 region has the DNA TGTGCCTGCACCCTGGGGAAGTACACTGAGCAGTTCTTC.

This clonotype was detected many times. J is TRBJ2-7 and V is TRBV4-1; TRBD1 might be the D (6 bases). Germline V lookup: CDR1 MGHRA, CDR2 YSYEKL. The V end lost 5 bases, the J end lost 3 bases, and 14 bases lay between the germline ends. The CDR3 covers 14 residues. The CDR3 region has the DNA TGCGCCAGCAGCGCCAGGCAGGGGCTCTACGAGCAGTACTTC. Its protein product is CASSARQGLYEQYF.

This clonotype has at least ten counts. This rearrangement joins TRBV11-2 to TRBJ1-2; D not certain. Germline CDR1 reads SGHAT; CDR2 reads FQNNGV. V was cut by 3 bases and J by 2 bases, with 10 bases left in between. The CDR3 is made up of 14 amino acids. Here the CDR3 DNA reads TGTGCCAGCAGCTTTAGTCCGGGGAACTATGGCTACACCTTC. This translates into CASSFSPGNYGYTF.

V gene TRBV18 combines with J gene TRBJ2-2; possible D gene TRBD1, 6 bases. Germline lookup yields CDR1 KGHSH and CDR2 LQKENI. The germline V and J ends were trimmed by 2 bases and 3 bases, with 13 bases remaining between them. The CDR3 is made up of 16 amino acids. CDR3 sequence: CASSPSSGAHTGELFF. As DNA, the CDR3 is TGTGCCAGCTCACCAAGTTCAGGGGCACACACCGGGGAGCTGTTTTTT.

This clonotype has a count of ten or more. The chain employs TRBV10-3 and TRBJ2-5, with 7 bases that match TRBD1. This CDR3 spans 15 amino acids. The V gene end was trimmed by 10 bases and the J gene end by 2 bases; junction bases not matched to a gene: 13. Looked up from germline, CDR1 is ENHRY and CDR2 is SYGVKD. The CDR3 bases are TGTGCCACTAGCCTACTGGGACAGTTACAAGAGACCCAGTACTTC. Amino acid sequence: CATSLLGQLQETQYF.

Many counts were recorded for this clonotype. The DNA of the CDR3 is TGTGCCAGCCTGACAGGGGCTGGGGAGCAGTACTTC. Its translation is CASLTGAGEQYF. The genes are TRBV28 and TRBJ2-7; TRBD1 matches 8 bases. After removal of 8 bases from V and 7 bases from J, the junction contained 7 bases not matched to a gene. CDR1 is MDHEN and CDR2 is SYDVKM in the germline V gene. This CDR3 has 12 amino acids.

Notes on this clonotype: A read error may explain this, as a much larger clone is one base away. The chain combines TRBV2 with TRBJ1-5, with D perhaps matching TRBD1 (6 bases). Germline V CDR1 and CDR2: SNHLY, FYNNEI. The CDR3 extends over 15 amino acids. The CDR3, as DNA: TGTGCCAGCAGTGAACCAGGGGCGAGCAATCAGCCCGAGCATTTT. Translation gives CASSEPGASNQPEHF.

Points on this clonotype: Possible read error: a much larger clone is one base away. V usage is TRBV3-1 and J usage is TRBJ2-5, with TRBD1 as a possible D gene (5 bases). Germline CDR1 is LGHDT and CDR2 is YNNKEL (reference sequence). The CDR3 runs 16 residues. The CDR3 loop reads CANSPSAGFLGETQYF. In DNA form, the CDR3 reads TGTGCCAACAGCCCTTCGGCAGGGTTCCTGGGGGAGACCCAGTACTTC.

This clonotype was observed many times. The chain carries TRBV7-2 and TRBJ2-1, with 7 bases fitting TRBD2. Germline assignment: CDR1 SGHTA and CDR2 FQGNSA. The CDR3 is 15 amino acids. V lost 0 bases to trimming and J lost 6 bases; unmatched junction nucleotides: 5. CDR3: CASSLAGGVGNEQFF. As DNA, the CDR3 is TGTGCCAGCAGCTTAGCGGGGGGGGTGGGCAATGAGCAGTTCTTC.

The gene calls are TRBV10-3 and TRBJ2-1, with D tentatively TRBD2 (5 bases). CDR3 length: 14 amino acids. The V end lost 5 bases, the J end lost 9 bases, and 17 bases lay between the germline ends. Germline V gives CDR1 ENHRY, CDR2 SYGVKD. The CDR3 DNA is TGTGCCATCAGTTCAAGCGGAGGCAGAGGTGAGCAGTTCTTC. As protein: CAISSSGGRGEQFF.

This clonotype was seen a few times. The chain recombines TRBV3-1 with TRBJ2-1, with D possibly TRBD1 on 6 matching bases. V lost 3 bases, J lost 9 bases, and 18 bases lay in between. CDR3 length equals 15 residues. CDR1 and CDR2 from the germline V gene are LGHDT and YNNKEL (reference sequence). This chain's CDR3 is CASSQPGHGDSEQFF. DNA for the CDR3: TGTGCCAGCAGCCAGCCGGGACACGGCGACAGTGAGCAGTTCTTC.